The 32 T cell receptor beta chains presented below share a single source sample, sequenced in a study of blood T cells in healthy people across ages. A second 7 to 11 cycle PCR used barcoded and J-beta primers. TCRdb passed the 5' RACE reads through MiXCR, listing each CDR3 protein once. The sample lists about 1.1 million distinct CDR3 sequences; around two fifths were seen once. The sample taken for sequencing was blood. These receptors were taken from a man younger than 35 in good health.

J is TRBJ1-5 and V is TRBV25-1; no firm D call. Trimming shortened V by 0 bases and J by 0 bases, and 3 bases separated the two germline ends. Germline V gene lookup returns CDR1 MGHDK and CDR2 SYGVNS. This CDR3 has 14 amino acids. CDR3 DNA sequence: TGTGCCAGCAGTGAATATTATAGCAATCAGCCCCAGCATTTT. Translation gives CASSEYYSNQPQHF. Filled out from reference TRBV25-1 and TRBJ1-5, the complete variable domain reads EADIYQTPRYLVIGTGKKITLECSQTMGHDKMYWYQQDPGMELHLIHYSYGVNSTEKGDLSSESTVSRIRTEHFPLTLESARPSHTSQYLCASSEYYSNQPQHFGDGTRLSIL.

The chain carries TRBV12-3 or TRBV12-4 and TRBJ1-1, with TRBD1 as a possible D gene (5 bases). CDR3 size: 12 residues. Trimming pared 11 bases from V and 12 bases from J, leaving 22 bases between. The CDR3 region is CAGVFGAFGTFF. CDR3 DNA sequence: TGTGCCGGCGTATTCGGGGCCTTCGGGACTTTCTTT.

In this sample, this clonotype turned up a few times. J is TRBJ1-4 and V is TRBV12-3 or TRBV12-4; perhaps TRBD1 as D (6 bases). The CDR3 has 12 amino acids. V lost 5 bases and J 11 bases, leaving 12 bases between the germline ends. CDR3 loop: CASSRTVRKLFF. The CDR3 coding sequence is TGTGCCAGCAGTAGGACAGTGAGGAAACTGTTTTTT.

The table lists this clonotype with a few counts. The rearrangement joins TRBV4-2 to TRBJ1-2; D is undetermined. Germline loops: CDR1 LGHNA, CDR2 YNFKEQ. The ends were cut back, 1 base at V and 6 bases at J, with 12 bases in the middle. CDR3 length equals 14 residues. This CDR3 reads CASSQGGLQDGYTF. In DNA, the CDR3 is TGTGCCAGCAGCCAAGGCGGGCTTCAGGATGGCTACACCTTC.

The gene calls are TRBV25-1 and TRBJ1-1; 10 positions match TRBD1. The CDR3 covers 16 residues. V lost 4 bases and J lost 4; bases outside the gene matches: 9. Germline V gene sequence: CDR1 MGHDK, CDR2 SYGVNS. The CDR3 here is CASSARSGTGVTEAFF. The DNA for the CDR3 is TGTGCCAGCAGTGCACGATCCGGGACAGGGGTCACTGAAGCTTTCTTT.

The sample holds one count of this clonotype. The chain has TRBV4-1 and TRBJ2-1, with 8 bases identical to TRBD1. V lost 4 bases and J lost 4; bases outside the gene matches: 9. Per germline, CDR1 MGHRA and CDR2 YSYEKL. CDR3 size: 16 residues. The CDR3 bases are TGCGCCAGCAGCCGCGACCGGACAGGGACTTACAATGAGCAGTTCTTC. Residues: CASSRDRTGTYNEQFF.

V is TRBV20-1 and J is TRBJ1-1, with D perhaps TRBD1 (6 bases). Germline values: CDR1 DFQATT, CDR2 SNEGSKA (reference sequence). Trimming removed 6 bases from V and 0 bases from J, with 11 bases in between. CDR3 size: 13 residues. CDR3: CSAQDSLNTEAFF. The CDR3 nucleotides read TGCAGTGCCCAGGACAGCCTGAACACTGAAGCTTTCTTT.

The sample holds a few counts of this clonotype. The junction and the germline gene differ at one end; a read error may be behind it. The rearrangement links TRBV20-1 to TRBJ2-5; D gene ambiguous. CDR1 and CDR2 from the germline V gene are DFQATT and SNEGSKA (reference sequence). This CDR3 has 13 amino acids. The CDR3 here is CSARDTYQETQYF. The DNA of the CDR3 is TGCAGTGCTAGAGATACGTACCAAGAGACCCAGTACTTT.

This clonotype occurred a few times. The rearrangement links TRBV7-2 to TRBJ1-2, with a possible D match to TRBD1 (6 bases). This CDR3 spans 15 amino acids. The germline gives CDR1 SGHTA, CDR2 FQGNSA. V lost 0 bases and J 5 bases, leaving 13 bases between the germline ends. As DNA, the CDR3 is TGTGCCAGCAGCTTAGCGCAGGAGGGGGGGTATGGCTACACCTTC. Amino acids: CASSLAQEGGYGYTF.

The V and J genes are TRBV29-1 and TRBJ1-1, with unresolved D. V was pared by 3 bases and J by 1 base, with 9 bases between. The CDR3 spans 13 residues. The germline CDR1 and CDR2 sequences are SQVTM and ANQGSEA. Written as DNA, the CDR3 is TGCAGCGTTGATGGGGTCTCGAACACTGAAGCTTTCTTT. Translation: CSVDGVSNTEAFF.

The chain recombines TRBV6-5 with TRBJ2-1, with a tentative D call TRBD1 (5 bases). The germline gives CDR1 MNHEY, CDR2 SVGAGI. With 6 bases removed from V and 0 bases from J, the gap between germline ends came to 18 bases. There are 17 residues in the CDR3. The CDR3 region has the DNA TGTGCCAGCAGGCGCAGTCGGACACCCAGCTCCTACAATGAGCAGTTCTTC. Translating it yields CASRRSRTPSSYNEQFF.

The rearrangement joins TRBV20-1 to TRBJ2-3, with 7 bases identical to TRBD2. Germline trimming cut 4 bases from V and 0 bases from J; bases unmatched to any gene: 7. The CDR3 runs 15 residues. Germline V gene data show CDR1 as DFQATT and CDR2 as SNEGSKA (reference sequence). CDR3 nucleotide sequence: TGCAGTGCTAATCAGCGGGGACGCAGCACAGATACGCAGTATTTT. Translated: CSANQRGRSTDTQYF.

A few counts support this clonotype. The chain is built from TRBV27 and TRBJ2-5, with a weak D call TRBD2 (5 bases). Looked up from germline, CDR1 is MNHEY and CDR2 is SMNVEV (reference sequence). Deletions cut 9 bases from V and 11 bases from J, with 16 bases between. The CDR3 length is 11 residues. CDR3 nucleotide sequence: TGTGCCAGTTTGGGCGGAGGAGAGCAGTACTTC. Amino acid sequence: CASLGGGEQYF.

This clonotype occurred many times. The CDR3 spells CASSQDRDSQETQYF. As DNA, the CDR3 is TGCGCCAGCAGCCAAGATAGGGACAGCCAAGAGACCCAGTACTTC. J is TRBJ2-5 and V is TRBV4-3, with 7 bases lining up with TRBD1. This CDR3 contains 15 residues. Germline CDR1 reads LGHNA; CDR2 reads YSLEER. The V and J ends lost 0 bases and 1 base, in that order; junction bases with no gene match: 2.

The chain carries TRBV6-1 and TRBJ2-3; D gene ambiguous. V shed 7 bases and J shed 4 bases, with 18 bases lying between them. Per the germline V gene, CDR1 is MNHNS and CDR2 is SASEGT. This CDR3 comprises 15 residues. The CDR3 coding sequence is TGTGCCAGCAATTTAAATAGGTGGAGACCAGATACGCAGTATTTT. This sequence encodes CASNLNRWRPDTQYF.

This clonotype was detected only a few times. The rearrangement uses TRBV29-1 and TRBJ1-2; 8 nucleotides align to TRBD1. Germline V gene lookup returns CDR1 SQVTM and CDR2 ANQGSEA. The CDR3 has 15 amino acids. Losses at the gene ends were 6 bases for V and 3 bases for J; bases not matched to a gene: 12. The CDR3 protein is CSVGQGGSADYGYTF. DNA of the CDR3: TGCAGCGTCGGACAGGGTGGTAGCGCGGACTATGGCTACACCTTC.

In its sample, this clonotype was seen many times. This chain connects TRBV5-1 to TRBJ2-3; weak D call: TRBD1 (5 bases). V dropped 7 bases and J dropped 0 bases, with 12 bases sitting between them. The CDR3 is 14 residues long. Germline lookup yields CDR1 SGHRS and CDR2 YFSETQ. As DNA, the CDR3 is TGCGCCAGCTATCCAGGGATTAGCACAGATACGCAGTATTTT. It yields the protein CASYPGISTDTQYF.

CDR3 in DNA: TGTGCCAGCAGTTATGAAGTAAGATCTCAGCCCCAGCATTTT. Protein product: CASSYEVRSQPQHF. V usage is TRBV6-2 or TRBV6-3 and J usage is TRBJ1-5; D unresolved. The CDR3 loop spans 14 amino acids. Germline assignment: CDR1 MNHEY and CDR2 SVGEGT. V was trimmed by 3 bases and J by 6 bases, leaving 12 bases between them.

This clonotype was observed a single time. The chain carries TRBV3-1 and TRBJ2-2; tentatively, D is TRBD2 (5 bases). The CDR3 length is 14 residues. In germline, CDR1 is LGHDT, CDR2 YNNKEL (reference sequence). V shed 6 bases and J shed 4 bases, with 12 bases lying between them. The CDR3 loop reads CASSLNAGTGELFF. DNA of the CDR3: TGTGCCAGCAGTCTCAATGCGGGCACCGGGGAGCTGTTTTTT.

The rearrangement links TRBV7-2 to TRBJ1-4, with D possibly being TRBD1 (5 bases). Germline V lookup: CDR1 SGHTA, CDR2 FQGNSA. There are 15 residues in the CDR3. With 5 bases removed from V and 2 bases from J, the gap between germline ends came to 12 bases. CDR3 region: CASSARDATNEKLFF. The CDR3 bases are TGTGCCAGCAGCGCCAGGGACGCTACTAATGAAAAACTGTTTTTT.

This rearrangement joins TRBV3-1 to TRBJ2-5; a possible D gene is TRBD2 (5 bases). The V gene lost 0 bases and the J gene lost 5 bases, with 13 bases spanning the gap. Germline V gene lookup returns CDR1 LGHDT and CDR2 YNNKEL (reference sequence). The CDR3 consists of 15 residues. CDR3 coding DNA: TGTGCCAGCAGCCAAGAGGCCCTAGCCGCGGAGACCCAGTACTTC. Residues: CASSQEALAAETQYF.

V and J are TRBV2 and TRBJ2-3; 10 bases fit TRBD2. V lost 6 bases, J lost 4 bases, and 4 bases stayed unmatched. CDR1 is SNHLY and CDR2 is FYNNEI in the germline V gene. The CDR3 runs 14 residues. The DNA for the CDR3 is TGTGCCAGCAGGTCTAGCGGGGGTGCAGATACGCAGTATTTT. Translating gives CASRSSGGADTQYF.

The V gene is TRBV10-3, the J gene TRBJ2-7; no reliable D call. The J call may be faulty, since TRBJ2-5 better matches the DNA end. Germline loops: CDR1 ENHRY, CDR2 SYGVKD. The CDR3 contains 16 residues. The chain's CDR3 is CAISDPSGITLETQYF. CDR3 DNA: TGTGCCATCAGTGACCCGTCGGGCATTACTCTAGAGACCCAGTACTTC.

This chain uses TRBV28 with TRBJ2-3; possibly TRBD1 or TRBD2 for D (5 bases each). This CDR3 spans 14 amino acids. Deletions cut 7 bases from V and 2 bases from J, with 13 bases between. Germline values: CDR1 MDHEN, CDR2 SYDVKM. The CDR3, as DNA: TGTGCCAGCAACTCCGGGACCGTCACAGATACGCAGTATTTT. Residues: CASNSGTVTDTQYF.

The V call is TRBV20-1, the J call TRBJ1-1; TRBD1 is a possible D gene (6 bases). Germline V gives CDR1 DFQATT, CDR2 SNEGSKA (reference sequence). CDR3 length: 13 residues. Trimming removed 6 bases from V and 4 bases from J, with 15 bases in between. The CDR3: CSAVGGRSTEAFF. The CDR3 DNA reads as TGCAGTGCGGTCGGGGGCCGGAGCACTGAAGCTTTCTTT.

The rearrangement uses TRBV2 and TRBJ1-1; D remains ambiguous. The CDR3 extends over 13 amino acids. Trimming cost V 2 bases and J 7 bases, with 11 bases left between them. CDR1 and CDR2 from the germline V gene are SNHLY and FYNNEI. The DNA of the CDR3 is TGTGCCAGCAGTGAAACGGGTACAGTTGAAGCTTTCTTT. Amino acid sequence: CASSETGTVEAFF.

This clonotype was detected only a few times. The rearrangement uses TRBV27 and TRBJ2-3, with D possibly TRBD2 on 5 matching bases. V was shortened by 6 bases and J by 5 bases, with 12 bases between the two germline ends. Germline V gene lookup returns CDR1 MNHEY and CDR2 SMNVEV (reference sequence). The CDR3 covers 13 residues. CDR3 DNA: TGTGCCAGCAGCCTTATCGCGGGAGATACGCAGTATTTT. Encoded protein: CASSLIAGDTQYF.

The CDR3 DNA follows: TGTGCCAGCAGCTTAGCGAGGGGGAGGGTGAGCACTGAAGCTTTCTTT. Its protein product is CASSLARGRVSTEAFF. The chain carries TRBV7-2 and TRBJ1-1, with D maybe TRBD1 (6 bases). Trimming left V 0 bases short and J 4 bases short, with 15 bases between. CDR3 length: 16 amino acids. The germline gives CDR1 SGHTA, CDR2 FQGNSA.

The chain has TRBV5-8 and TRBJ2-1; D is possibly TRBD2 (5 bases). V was cut by 0 bases and J by 12 bases, with 13 bases left in between. The CDR3 runs to 13 residues. Germline V gene lookup returns CDR1 SGHTS and CDR2 YDEGEE. This CDR3 is CASSLVAGIAQFF. The CDR3 DNA reads TGTGCCAGCAGCTTGGTTGCGGGTATCGCGCAGTTCTTC.

This chain joins TRBV20-1 and TRBJ2-1, with TRBD1 matching over 9 bases. Losses at the gene ends were 5 bases for V and 7 bases for J; bases not matched to a gene: 9. The CDR3 is 14 residues long. The germline V gene encodes CDR1 DFQATT and CDR2 SNEGSKA (reference sequence). The CDR3 region has the DNA TGCAGTGCTGCCGAAATACAGGGGGCTAATGAGCAGTTCTTC. Its translation: CSAAEIQGANEQFF.

The V gene is TRBV9, the J gene TRBJ1-1; TRBD1 aligns across 7 bases. The germline V gene has CDR1 SGDLS and CDR2 YYNGEE. This CDR3 has 12 amino acids. J was trimmed by 2 bases and V by 7 bases; bases with no gene match: 2. This CDR3 is CASGDRNTEAFF. DNA of the CDR3: TGTGCCAGCGGGGACAGAAACACTGAAGCTTTCTTT.

On this clonotype: A much larger clone differs from this one at a single base, so this may be a read error. The chain employs TRBV29-1 and TRBJ2-7, with D hard to call. Germline V gene data show CDR1 as SQVTM and CDR2 as ANQGSEA. This CDR3 has 12 residues. Trimming took off 1 base at V and 7 bases at J, with 11 bases between the two ends. The chain's CDR3 is CSVEVSQAEQYF. CDR3 coding DNA: TGCAGCGTTGAAGTTTCCCAGGCTGAGCAGTACTTC.